This T cell receptor beta chain originates from a study of blood T cells in healthy people across ages. Combining a sample-barcoded 5' primer with a J-beta primer mix, a second PCR ran for about 6 to 11 cycles. Each CDR3 protein gets one entry after TCRdb re-called the 5' RACE reads with MiXCR. The repertoire consists of about 800,000 distinct CDR3 sequences, with 25% occurring once and the leading ten covering under 4%. Total RNA, at least 6 micrograms per sample, came from PBMCs. Whole-study results and caveats: When one million T cells were used, diversity estimates were thought to be underestimates.

Germline CDR1 is DFQATT and CDR2 is SNEGSKA (reference sequence). J was trimmed by 3 bases and V by 5 bases; bases with no gene match: 6. The CDR3 contains 13 residues. This clonotype showed up just a few times. What it binds is unknown. This same sample was also part of a study on T cells of mothers and their children. That study adds: The whole RNA yield was converted to cDNA, about 1.4 ug per 15 ul.

The chain carries TRBV20-1 and TRBJ2-7; 8 bases line up with TRBD1. The sequenced sample was blood. The receptor was isolated from a boy between 10 and 17 years old in good health. The CDR3 DNA sequence: TGCAGTGCTCCGACAGGGGTCGGCTACGAGCAGTACTTC. Residues: CSAPTGVGYEQYF.